This is a list of T cell receptor beta chains from one sample in a study of CD8 T cells in ankylosing spondylitis. Via MiXCR, TCRdb re-called the 5' RACE reads, giving one row per CDR3 protein. The sample lists a few hundred thousand distinct CDR3 sequences, approximately 20% occurring once. The specimen was blood, either unsorted or a sorted T cell fraction (not recorded which). The receptors here all came from a male donor with ankylosing spondylitis. The CDR3 runs from the conserved cysteine through the conserved F or W. The order of the fields is CDR3 protein, CDR3 DNA, V gene, J gene, D gene, clone size. The D gene is left open where the match is weak. Part of the rows lack a size; the others show once, few, many or a class for expanded clones.

CDR3 protein: CASSIAGDREQFF
CDR3 DNA: TGTGCCAGTAGTATAGCCGGGGACAGGGAGCAGTTCTTC
V gene: TRBV19
J gene: TRBJ2-1
D gene: TRBD1
clone size: -

CDR3 protein: CASTLGGAEQFF
CDR3 DNA: TGTGCCAGCACCCTCGGGGGTGCTGAGCAGTTCTTC
V gene: TRBV3-1
J gene: TRBJ2-1
D gene: -
clone size: -

CDR3 protein: CASSSPGGPRWFF
CDR3 DNA: TGTGCCAGCAGTTCTCCGGGGGGCCCCCGGTGGTTCTTC
V gene: TRBV12-3/TRBV12-4
J gene: TRBJ2-1
D gene: -
clone size: few

CDR3 protein: CSARDAAAGANVLTF
CDR3 DNA: TGCAGTGCTAGAGATGCGGCGGCCGGGGCCAACGTCCTGACTTTC
V gene: TRBV20-1
J gene: TRBJ2-6
D gene: -
clone size: once

CDR3 protein: CASIGDLITDTQYF
CDR3 DNA: TGTGCCAGCATTGGGGACTTGATCACAGATACGCAGTATTTT
V gene: TRBV12-3/TRBV12-4
J gene: TRBJ2-3
D gene: -
clone size: few

CDR3 protein: CASSPQGVFLGEQYF
CDR3 DNA: TGTGCCAGCAGCCCCCAGGGGGTATTTCTGGGCGAGCAGTACTTC
V gene: TRBV12-3/TRBV12-4
J gene: TRBJ2-7
D gene: TRBD1
clone size: few

CDR3 protein: CASRNDRGRTGELFF
CDR3 DNA: TGTGCCAGTAGGAACGACAGGGGAAGGACCGGGGAGCTGTTTTTT
V gene: TRBV19
J gene: TRBJ2-2
D gene: TRBD1
clone size: -

CDR3 protein: CASSPAGADSPLHF
CDR3 DNA: TGTGCCAGCAGCCCCGCGGGAGCCGATTCACCCCTCCACTTT
V gene: TRBV3-1
J gene: TRBJ1-6
D gene: -
clone size: few

CDR3 protein: CASSEGDRSYEQYF
CDR3 DNA: TGCGCCAGCAGTGAGGGGGACAGATCCTACGAGCAGTACTTC
V gene: TRBV10-1
J gene: TRBJ2-7
D gene: TRBD1
clone size: -

CDR3 protein: CASSSGQGSNQPQHF
CDR3 DNA: TGCGCCAGCAGCTCGGGACAGGGGAGCAATCAGCCCCAGCATTTT
V gene: TRBV5-1
J gene: TRBJ1-5
D gene: TRBD1
clone size: many

CDR3 protein: CASSRDRMGEQYF
CDR3 DNA: TGTGCTAGCAGCCGGGACAGAATGGGGGAGCAGTACTTC
V gene: TRBV7-7
J gene: TRBJ2-7
D gene: TRBD1
clone size: -

CDR3 protein: CSAYLATNEKLFF
CDR3 DNA: TGCAGTGCTTACCTTGCAACTAATGAAAAACTGTTTTTT
V gene: TRBV20-1
J gene: TRBJ1-4
D gene: -
clone size: few

CDR3 protein: CSANGWERGTDTQYF
CDR3 DNA: TGCAGTGCCAACGGATGGGAGCGAGGCACAGATACGCAGTATTTT
V gene: TRBV20-1
J gene: TRBJ2-3
D gene: -
clone size: -

CDR3 protein: CASSVGVEGSFAQYF
CDR3 DNA: TGTGCCAGCAGCGTAGGGGTCGAGGGGTCATTTGCGCAGTACTTC
V gene: TRBV9
J gene: TRBJ2-7
D gene: -
clone size: -

CDR3 protein: CASMRLGQGDTGELFF
CDR3 DNA: TGTGCCAGCATGAGGTTGGGACAGGGGGACACCGGGGAGCTGTTTTTT
V gene: TRBV6-2/TRBV6-3
J gene: TRBJ2-2
D gene: TRBD1
clone size: -

CDR3 protein: CSVGSPAGGNTGELFF
CDR3 DNA: TGCAGCGTTGGTTCTCCAGCGGGAGGGAACACCGGGGAGCTGTTTTTT
V gene: TRBV29-1
J gene: TRBJ2-2
D gene: TRBD2
clone size: -

CDR3 protein: CASSQGGTGLPYEQYF
CDR3 DNA: TGTGCCAGCAGCCAAGGAGGGACAGGGCTACCCTACGAGCAGTACTTC
V gene: TRBV3-1
J gene: TRBJ2-7
D gene: TRBD1
clone size: many

CDR3 protein: CASSPPVGTDEAFF
CDR3 DNA: TGTGCCAGCTCACCACCTGTGGGGACAGATGAAGCTTTCTTT
V gene: TRBV18
J gene: TRBJ1-1
D gene: TRBD1
clone size: few

CDR3 protein: CASSQKWGGSYNEQFF
CDR3 DNA: TGTGCCAGCAGCCAAAAATGGGGAGGGAGCTACAATGAGCAGTTCTTC
V gene: TRBV4-2
J gene: TRBJ2-1
D gene: TRBD2
clone size: few

CDR3 protein: CASSLLTRLAEYNEQFF
CDR3 DNA: TGTGCCAGCTCACTCCTAACAAGACTAGCGGAGTACAATGAGCAGTTCTTC
V gene: TRBV18
J gene: TRBJ2-1
D gene: TRBD2
clone size: few

CDR3 protein: CASSYTGELFF
CDR3 DNA: TGTGCCAGCAGTTACACCGGGGAGCTGTTTTTT
V gene: TRBV12-3/TRBV12-4
J gene: TRBJ2-2
D gene: -
clone size: many

CDR3 protein: CASSDREGEKLFF
CDR3 DNA: TGTGCCAGCTCAGACAGGGAAGGCGAAAAACTGTTTTTT
V gene: TRBV18
J gene: TRBJ1-4
D gene: TRBD1
clone size: -

CDR3 protein: CSATPGLAHNEQFF
CDR3 DNA: TGCAGTGCTACACCGGGACTAGCGCATAATGAGCAGTTCTTC
V gene: TRBV20-1
J gene: TRBJ2-1
D gene: TRBD2
clone size: once

CDR3 protein: CASRGLGDAYEQYF
CDR3 DNA: TGTGCCAGTAGAGGCCTGGGGGACGCCTACGAGCAGTACTTC
V gene: TRBV19
J gene: TRBJ2-7
D gene: -
clone size: -

CDR3 protein: CASSLDQSSGNTIYF
CDR3 DNA: TGCGCCAGCAGCTTGGATCAGAGCTCTGGAAACACCATATATTTT
V gene: TRBV5-1
J gene: TRBJ1-3
D gene: -
clone size: -

CDR3 protein: CASREGSRQPQHF
CDR3 DNA: TGTGCCAGCAGGGAGGGGTCCCGGCAGCCCCAGCATTTT
V gene: TRBV28
J gene: TRBJ1-5
D gene: -
clone size: few

CDR3 protein: CSGTIAGSYNEQFF
CDR3 DNA: TGCAGTGGGACAATAGCGGGATCCTACAATGAGCAGTTCTTC
V gene: TRBV20-1
J gene: TRBJ2-1
D gene: TRBD2
clone size: -

CDR3 protein: CASSPDGPPGEQYF
CDR3 DNA: TGCGCCAGCAGCCCCGATGGGCCCCCTGGAGAGCAGTACTTC
V gene: TRBV5-1
J gene: TRBJ2-7
D gene: -
clone size: few

CDR3 protein: CASSLVVVKYYEQYF
CDR3 DNA: TGTGCCAGCAGCTTGGTCGTTGTCAAGTACTACGAGCAGTACTTC
V gene: TRBV5-5
J gene: TRBJ2-7
D gene: -
clone size: few

CDR3 protein: CATSRGGEGLSILGETQYF
CDR3 DNA: TGTGCCACCAGCAGAGGTGGGGAAGGGTTGAGCATCTTGGGAGAGACCCAGTACTTC
V gene: TRBV15
J gene: TRBJ2-5
D gene: -
clone size: -

CDR3 protein: CASSIHGTGYTF
CDR3 DNA: TGTGCCAGCAGCATACACGGGACTGGCTACACCTTC
V gene: TRBV12-3/TRBV12-4
J gene: TRBJ1-2
D gene: -
clone size: few

CDR3 protein: CASSGRVPEAFF
CDR3 DNA: TGTGCCAGCAGTGGCAGGGTTCCTGAAGCTTTCTTT
V gene: TRBV12-3/TRBV12-4
J gene: TRBJ1-1
D gene: -
clone size: -

CDR3 protein: CSAPRNGERGFF
CDR3 DNA: TGCAGTGCTCCTCGGAACGGGGAACGGGGCTTCTTT
V gene: TRBV20-1
J gene: TRBJ1-1
D gene: -
clone size: -

CDR3 protein: CATSRDRLAWPQHF
CDR3 DNA: TGTGCCACCAGCAGAGACAGGCTGGCCTGGCCCCAGCATTTT
V gene: TRBV15
J gene: TRBJ1-5
D gene: -
clone size: -

CDR3 protein: CASGHPGQGSYEQYF
CDR3 DNA: TGTGCCAGCGGGCATCCCGGACAGGGTTCCTACGAGCAGTACTTC
V gene: TRBV2
J gene: TRBJ2-7
D gene: TRBD1
clone size: -

CDR3 protein: CASSLLTGRRTDTQYF
CDR3 DNA: TGCGCCAGCAGCTTGCTGACAGGGCGGAGGACAGATACGCAGTATTTT
V gene: TRBV5-1
J gene: TRBJ2-3
D gene: TRBD1
clone size: -

CDR3 protein: CAISELLAGGLGQYF
CDR3 DNA: TGTGCCATCAGTGAGCTACTAGCGGGAGGTTTAGGGCAGTACTTC
V gene: TRBV10-3
J gene: TRBJ2-7
D gene: TRBD2
clone size: few

CDR3 protein: CASRRTSGISTDTQYF
CDR3 DNA: TGTGCCAGCAGAAGGACTAGCGGGATCAGCACAGATACGCAGTATTTT
V gene: TRBV7-2
J gene: TRBJ2-3
D gene: TRBD2
clone size: -

CDR3 protein: CASSPEWTAMNTEAFF
CDR3 DNA: TGTGCCAGCAGCCCTGAGTGGACAGCCATGAACACTGAAGCTTTCTTT
V gene: TRBV7-9
J gene: TRBJ1-1
D gene: -
clone size: many

CDR3 protein: CASRRFGGESTDTQYF
CDR3 DNA: TGTGCCAGCAGGCGGTTTGGGGGAGAGAGCACAGATACGCAGTATTTT
V gene: TRBV2
J gene: TRBJ2-3
D gene: -
clone size: -

CDR3 protein: CASSQEFGGGRTEAFF
CDR3 DNA: TGCGCCAGCAGCCAAGAATTCGGGGGCGGGAGGACTGAAGCTTTCTTT
V gene: TRBV4-3
J gene: TRBJ1-1
D gene: -
clone size: few

CDR3 protein: CASSYLTSGSFSTDTQYF
CDR3 DNA: TGTGCCAGCAGTTACTTGACTAGCGGGAGTTTCAGCACAGATACGCAGTATTTT
V gene: TRBV6-2/TRBV6-3
J gene: TRBJ2-3
D gene: TRBD2
clone size: -

CDR3 protein: CSARLAGGPSYNEQFF
CDR3 DNA: TGCAGTGCCCGCCTAGCGGGAGGGCCCTCCTACAATGAGCAGTTCTTC
V gene: TRBV20-1
J gene: TRBJ2-1
D gene: TRBD2
clone size: -

CDR3 protein: CASSHRYAYQETQYF
CDR3 DNA: TGTGCCAGCAGCCATAGGTACGCCTACCAAGAGACCCAGTACTTC
V gene: TRBV3-1
J gene: TRBJ2-5
D gene: -
clone size: -

CDR3 protein: CASSPGTSGADYNEQFF
CDR3 DNA: TGTGCCAGCTCCCCCGGGACTAGCGGGGCCGACTACAATGAGCAGTTCTTC
V gene: TRBV18
J gene: TRBJ2-1
D gene: TRBD2
clone size: few

CDR3 protein: CASSTSGQGAYNEQFF
CDR3 DNA: TGTGCCAGCAGCACCTCGGGACAGGGAGCCTACAATGAGCAGTTCTTC
V gene: TRBV7-3
J gene: TRBJ2-1
D gene: TRBD1
clone size: few

CDR3 protein: CASSYSIVAGTGNEQFF
CDR3 DNA: TGTGCCAGCAGTTACTCGATAGTAGCGGGAACCGGGAATGAGCAGTTCTTC
V gene: TRBV6-5
J gene: TRBJ2-1
D gene: TRBD2
clone size: -

CDR3 protein: CASGTSGYQETQYF
CDR3 DNA: TGTGCCAGCGGGACTAGCGGGTACCAAGAGACCCAGTACTTC
V gene: TRBV28
J gene: TRBJ2-5
D gene: TRBD2
clone size: -

CDR3 protein: CASRLNNSPLHF
CDR3 DNA: TGTGCCAGCAGACTTAATAATTCACCCCTCCACTTT
V gene: TRBV5-6
J gene: TRBJ1-6
D gene: -
clone size: few

CDR3 protein: CASSGATGPEETQYF
CDR3 DNA: TGTGCCAGCAGCGGAGCAACAGGGCCCGAAGAGACCCAGTACTTC
V gene: TRBV5-5
J gene: TRBJ2-5
D gene: -
clone size: few

CDR3 protein: CASSPPKVATEAFF
CDR3 DNA: TGTGCCAGCTCACCACCGAAGGTAGCCACTGAAGCTTTCTTT
V gene: TRBV18
J gene: TRBJ1-1
D gene: -
clone size: -

CDR3 protein: CASTRAAWGQGAPLDTEAFF
CDR3 DNA: TGTGCCAGCACCCGAGCGGCCTGGGGACAGGGGGCGCCCCTGGACACTGAAGCTTTCTTT
V gene: TRBV11-1
J gene: TRBJ1-1
D gene: TRBD1
clone size: -

CDR3 protein: CASSYRRDRRQETQYF
CDR3 DNA: TGCGCCAGCAGCTACCGCCGGGACAGGAGACAAGAGACCCAGTACTTC
V gene: TRBV5-1
J gene: TRBJ2-5
D gene: TRBD1
clone size: few

CDR3 protein: CASRQPGTGRHEQYF
CDR3 DNA: TGTGCCAGCAGACAACCCGGGACAGGGAGACACGAGCAGTACTTC
V gene: TRBV6-1
J gene: TRBJ2-7
D gene: TRBD1
clone size: few

CDR3 protein: CASSLTGTGVYGYTF
CDR3 DNA: TGTGCCAGCAGTTTAACGGGGACTGGGGTCTATGGCTACACCTTC
V gene: TRBV27
J gene: TRBJ1-2
D gene: -
clone size: -

CDR3 protein: CASRTTSAGQYF
CDR3 DNA: TGTGCCAGCAGGACGACCTCCGCCGGTCAGTACTTC
V gene: TRBV6-1
J gene: TRBJ2-5
D gene: -
clone size: -

CDR3 protein: CASTERGRQFGQYF
CDR3 DNA: TGTGCCAGCACCGAACGGGGGCGTCAATTCGGGCAGTACTTC
V gene: TRBV6-1
J gene: TRBJ2-7
D gene: -
clone size: -

CDR3 protein: CASSSIPLVGGYEQYF
CDR3 DNA: TGCGCCAGCAGCTCTATCCCACTCGTCGGGGGCTACGAGCAGTACTTC
V gene: TRBV5-1
J gene: TRBJ2-7
D gene: -
clone size: few